This TCR beta chain was captured by sequencing in a study of T-cell reconstitution after alpha-beta-depleted transplantation in children. Regarding this clonotype: Its target is unknown.

Germline V lookup: CDR1 LNHNV, CDR2 YYDKDF (reference sequence). Trimming removed 1 base from V and 3 bases from J, with 7 bases in between. The CDR3 consists of 14 residues. Unique molecular identifiers were used in preparing the TCRbeta library. From the PCR reads, TCRdb called clonotypes with MiXCR, one entry per CDR3 protein. The table shows 45,000 to 60,000 distinct CDR3 sequences, with 40% to 60% occurring only once. Findings and limits, study-wide: From newly produced T cells came most of the T-cell counts and diversity one year after transplant.

The sequence was obtained from a boy under two years old with SCID, due to receive a stem cell transplant. The chain recombines TRBV15 with TRBJ1-5; D is uncertain. The material was peripheral blood, obtained before TCRalphabeta/CD19-depleted stem cell transplant. CDR3 bases: TGTGCCACCAGCAGAGCCTTTAACAATCAGCCCCAGCATTTT. Its translation is CATSRAFNNQPQHF.